These T cell receptor beta chains were read from a single sample in a study of T-cell memory formation after mild COVID-19. TCRdb reprocessed the 5' RACE reads with MiXCR, giving one entry per CDR3 protein. The sample includes 530,000 or so distinct CDR3 sequences, 15% to 20% of them seen just once. The sample was PBMCs or a T cell subset sorted from them (not recorded which). The receptors come from an adult woman who had mild COVID-19 (a few samples of this study predate the infection). Cell type and time point are not known. Both conserved end residues are part of each CDR3. Each record gives: V gene, J gene, clone size, CDR3 length, D gene, CDR3 protein, CDR3 DNA. D genes are given only for firm matches. Size is stated for part of the rows, as once, few or many counts, or as a class when the clone is expanded.

TRBV2	TRBJ1-1	few	11	NA	CASSEEGIAFF	TGTGCCAGCAGTGAAGAGGGTATAGCTTTCTTT
TRBV4-2	TRBJ2-7	few	17	TRBD2	CASSQDYGAGATYEQYF	TGTGCCAGCAGCCAAGATTACGGAGCGGGAGCCACATACGAGCAGTACTTC
TRBV7-9	TRBJ2-5	NA	15	TRBD1	CASSLQGAREETQYF	TGTGCCAGCAGCTTGCAGGGGGCTCGTGAAGAGACCCAGTACTTC
TRBV21-1	TRBJ2-7	few	15	NA	CASSKRGKQTYEQYF	TGTGCCAGCAGCAAAAGAGGCAAGCAGACCTACGAGCAGTACTTC
TRBV24-1	TRBJ2-7	few	14	NA	CATSDTRGTYEQYF	TGTGCCACCAGTGATACCAGGGGAACCTACGAGCAGTACTTC
TRBV11-2	TRBJ2-6	NA	19	TRBD1	CASSLLRDRRLTGANVLTF	TGTGCCAGCAGCTTACTTCGGGACAGGCGTCTTACTGGGGCCAACGTCCTGACTTTC
TRBV5-6	TRBJ1-6	NA	13	NA	CASSPDQNSPLHF	TGTGCCAGCAGCCCCGACCAGAACTCACCCCTCCACTTT
TRBV5-1	TRBJ1-1	many	14	NA	CASSLVTRDTEAFF	TGCGCCAGCAGCTTGGTTACGAGGGACACTGAAGCTTTCTTT
TRBV7-9	TRBJ2-7	few	15	NA	CASSSGALGPGEQYF	TGTGCCAGCAGCTCCGGGGCGCTAGGCCCGGGGGAGCAGTACTTC
TRBV12-3/TRBV12-4	TRBJ2-3	few	13	NA	CASKTRITDTQYF	TGTGCCAGCAAAACGCGGATCACAGATACGCAGTATTTT
TRBV12-3/TRBV12-4	TRBJ1-1	NA	13	TRBD1	CASSTPRDRGAFF	TGTGCCAGCAGTACTCCGAGGGACAGGGGAGCTTTCTTT
TRBV7-2	TRBJ1-5	NA	17	NA	CASSLDAWTASSQPQHF	TGTGCCAGCAGCTTAGATGCTTGGACAGCGTCATCTCAGCCCCAGCATTTT
TRBV20-1	TRBJ2-3	few	17	TRBD2	CSAPTSGSERGTDTQYF	TGCAGTGCTCCTACTAGCGGGAGTGAACGTGGCACAGATACGCAGTATTTT
TRBV7-3	TRBJ2-3	NA	13	NA	CASRGGGTDTQYF	TGTGCCAGCAGGGGCGGGGGCACAGATACGCAGTATTTT
TRBV7-2	TRBJ2-2	many	16	TRBD1	CASSLVGTANTGELFF	TGTGCCAGCAGCTTAGTGGGGACAGCCAACACCGGGGAGCTGTTTTTT
TRBV7-2	TRBJ1-6	NA	13	NA	CASSRGMGSPLHF	TGTGCCAGCAGCCGGGGGATGGGATCACCCCTCCACTTT
TRBV5-1	TRBJ1-1	few	13	NA	CASSSSRLTEAFF	TGCGCCAGCAGCTCATCCAGGCTCACTGAAGCTTTCTTT
TRBV12-3/TRBV12-4	TRBJ1-6	NA	15	NA	CASSLGGSWNSPLHF	TGTGCCAGCAGTCTAGGGGGATCTTGGAATTCACCCCTCCACTTT
TRBV13	TRBJ1-1	NA	12	NA	CASSQQGREAFF	TGTGCCAGCAGCCAACAGGGAAGGGAAGCTTTCTTT
TRBV6-5	TRBJ2-1	few	17	TRBD2	CASRPTSGRASYNEQFF	TGTGCCAGCAGGCCGACTAGCGGGAGGGCTAGCTACAATGAGCAGTTCTTC
TRBV7-8	TRBJ2-7	NA	14	NA	CASSSPSFRYEQYF	TGTGCCAGCAGCAGTCCTAGCTTTCGCTACGAGCAGTACTTC
TRBV5-6	TRBJ2-7	NA	14	TRBD1	CARSLGDSSYEQYF	TGTGCCAGAAGCCTGGGGGACAGTTCCTACGAGCAGTACTTC
TRBV18	TRBJ1-1	few	14	TRBD1	CASSFGQGYTEAFF	TGTGCCAGCTCATTTGGACAGGGGTACACTGAAGCTTTCTTT